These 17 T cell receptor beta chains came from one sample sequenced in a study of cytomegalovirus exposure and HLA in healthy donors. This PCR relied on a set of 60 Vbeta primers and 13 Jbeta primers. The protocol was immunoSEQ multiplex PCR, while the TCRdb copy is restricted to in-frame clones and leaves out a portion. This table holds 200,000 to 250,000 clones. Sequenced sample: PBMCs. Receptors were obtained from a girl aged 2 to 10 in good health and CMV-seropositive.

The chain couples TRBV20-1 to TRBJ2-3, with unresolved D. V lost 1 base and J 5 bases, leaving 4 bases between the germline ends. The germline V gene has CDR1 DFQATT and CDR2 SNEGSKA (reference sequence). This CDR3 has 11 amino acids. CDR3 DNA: TGCAGTGCTAGAGTCCTAGATACGCAGTATTTT. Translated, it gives CSARVLDTQYF.

The CDR3 loop is CASQAGTGGAAEQFF. Here the CDR3 DNA reads TGTGCCAGCCAGGCCGGGACAGGGGGGGCCGCAGAGCAGTTCTTC. The V call is TRBV7-9, the J call TRBJ2-1, with TRBD1 identical over 11 bases. CDR1 SEHNR and CDR2 FQNEAQ come from the germline V gene (reference sequence). The CDR3 is 15 residues long. V shed 8 bases and J 10 bases; nucleotides not matched to a gene: 13. Based on the CDR3 plus reference TRBV7-9 and TRBJ2-1, the full variable domain is DTGVSQNPRHKITKRGQNVTFRCDPISEHNRLYWYRQTLGQGPEFLTYFQNEAQLEKSRLLSDRFSAERPKGSFSTLEIQRTEQGDSAMYLCASQAGTGGAAEQFFGPGTRLTVL.

Written as DNA, the CDR3 is TGTGCCAGCTCCTTCGGGACTAGCGGGATATTCTACGAGCAGTACTTC. Protein product: CASSFGTSGIFYEQYF. The genes are TRBV27 and TRBJ2-7; 13 positions agree with TRBD2. There are 16 residues in the CDR3. Trimming removed 8 bases from V and 3 bases from J; junction bases left unmatched: 10. Germline values: CDR1 MNHEY, CDR2 SMNVEV (reference sequence).

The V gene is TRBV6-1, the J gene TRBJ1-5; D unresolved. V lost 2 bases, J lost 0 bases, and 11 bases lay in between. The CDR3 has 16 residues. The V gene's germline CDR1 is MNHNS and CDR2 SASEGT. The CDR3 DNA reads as TGTGCCAGCAGTGAACGTGTTTTCCTTAGCAATCAGCCCCAGCATTTT. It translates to CASSERVFLSNQPQHF.

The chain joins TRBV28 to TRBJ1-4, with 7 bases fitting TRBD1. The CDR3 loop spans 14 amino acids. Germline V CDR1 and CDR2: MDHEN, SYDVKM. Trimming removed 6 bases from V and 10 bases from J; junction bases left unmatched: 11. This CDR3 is CASRQQGSLAKLFF. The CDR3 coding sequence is TGTGCCAGCAGACAACAGGGGAGTTTAGCAAAACTGTTTTTT.

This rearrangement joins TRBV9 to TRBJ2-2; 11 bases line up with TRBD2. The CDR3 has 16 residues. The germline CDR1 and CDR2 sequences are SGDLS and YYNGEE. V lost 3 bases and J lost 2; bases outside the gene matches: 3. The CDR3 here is CASSGRLAGNTGELFF. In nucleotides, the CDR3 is TGTGCCAGCAGCGGAAGACTAGCGGGAAACACCGGGGAGCTGTTTTTT.

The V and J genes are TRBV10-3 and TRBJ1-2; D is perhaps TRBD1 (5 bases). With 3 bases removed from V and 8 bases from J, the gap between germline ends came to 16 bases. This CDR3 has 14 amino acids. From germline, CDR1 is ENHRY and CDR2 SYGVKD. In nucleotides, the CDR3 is TGTGCCATCAGTGATTGGACGGCGGGGGACGGCTACACCTTC. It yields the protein CAISDWTAGDGYTF.

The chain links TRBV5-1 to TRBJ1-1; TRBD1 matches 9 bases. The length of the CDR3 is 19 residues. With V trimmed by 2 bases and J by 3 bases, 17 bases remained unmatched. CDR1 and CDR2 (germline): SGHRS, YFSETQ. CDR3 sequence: CASSLTRDRVQRRDTEAFF. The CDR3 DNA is TGCGCCAGCAGCTTAACTCGGGACAGGGTTCAGAGAAGGGACACTGAAGCTTTCTTT.

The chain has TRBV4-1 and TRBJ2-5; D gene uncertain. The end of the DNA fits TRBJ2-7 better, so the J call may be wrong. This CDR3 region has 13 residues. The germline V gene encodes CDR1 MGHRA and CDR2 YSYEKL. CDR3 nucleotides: TGCGCCAGCAGCCATTTGGAGTCCTACGAGCAGTACTTC. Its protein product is CASSHLESYEQYF.

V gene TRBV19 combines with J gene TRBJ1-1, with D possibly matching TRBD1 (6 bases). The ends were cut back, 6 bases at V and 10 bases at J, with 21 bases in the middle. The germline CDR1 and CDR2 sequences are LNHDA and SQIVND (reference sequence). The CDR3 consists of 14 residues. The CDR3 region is CASSFPTGIGGAFF. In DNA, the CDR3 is TGTGCCAGTAGCTTTCCTACAGGGATTGGTGGAGCTTTCTTT.

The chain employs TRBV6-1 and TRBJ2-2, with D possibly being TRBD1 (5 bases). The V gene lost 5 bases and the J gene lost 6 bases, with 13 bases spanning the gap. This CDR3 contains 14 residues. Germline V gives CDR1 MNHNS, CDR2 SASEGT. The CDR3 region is CASSQIRVPGELFF. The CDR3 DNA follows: TGTGCCAGCAGTCAAATCAGGGTCCCCGGGGAGCTGTTTTTT.

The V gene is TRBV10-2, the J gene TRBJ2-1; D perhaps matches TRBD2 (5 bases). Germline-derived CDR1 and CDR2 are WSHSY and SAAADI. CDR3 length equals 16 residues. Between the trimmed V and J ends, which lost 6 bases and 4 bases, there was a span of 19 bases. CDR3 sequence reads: CASRAVGGAKYNEQFF. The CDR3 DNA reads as TGCGCCAGCAGAGCGGTAGGAGGCGCTAAGTACAATGAGCAGTTCTTC.

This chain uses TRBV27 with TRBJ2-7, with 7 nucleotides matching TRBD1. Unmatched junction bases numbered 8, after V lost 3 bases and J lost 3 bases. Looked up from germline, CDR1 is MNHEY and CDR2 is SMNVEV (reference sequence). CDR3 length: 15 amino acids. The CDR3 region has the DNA TGTGCCAGCAGTTTCCAGGAAGGGGGCGTCTACGAGCAGTACTTC. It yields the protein CASSFQEGGVYEQYF.

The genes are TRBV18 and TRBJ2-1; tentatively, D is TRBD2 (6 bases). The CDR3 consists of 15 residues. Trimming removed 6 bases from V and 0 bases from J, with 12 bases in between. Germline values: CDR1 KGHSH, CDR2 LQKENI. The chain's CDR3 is CASSRLATSYNEQFF. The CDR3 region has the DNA TGTGCCAGCTCGAGGCTAGCGACCTCCTACAATGAGCAGTTCTTC.

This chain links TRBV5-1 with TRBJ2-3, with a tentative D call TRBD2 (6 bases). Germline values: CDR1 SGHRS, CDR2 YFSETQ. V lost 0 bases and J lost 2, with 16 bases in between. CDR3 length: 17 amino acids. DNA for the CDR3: TGCGCCAGCAGCTTGGCCGTCGGGGGAACACCCACAGATACGCAGTATTTT. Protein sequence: CASSLAVGGTPTDTQYF.

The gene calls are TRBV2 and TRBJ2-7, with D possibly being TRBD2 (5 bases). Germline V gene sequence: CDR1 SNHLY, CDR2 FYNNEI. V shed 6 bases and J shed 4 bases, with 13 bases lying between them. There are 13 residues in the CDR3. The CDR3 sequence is CASRTGEKYEQYF. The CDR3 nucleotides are TGTGCCAGCAGGACCGGGGAAAAATACGAGCAGTACTTC.

The CDR3 region is CASRSQAGGSDTQYF. The CDR3 DNA follows: TGCGCCAGCAGGAGTCAAGCGGGAGGGTCAGATACGCAGTATTTT. The V and J genes are TRBV5-1 and TRBJ2-3; the match to TRBD2 covers 10 bases. V dropped 5 bases and J dropped 4; count of bases not matched to a gene: 7. The length of the CDR3 is 15 residues. Germline assignment: CDR1 SGHRS and CDR2 YFSETQ.